These T cell receptor beta chains were read from a single sample in a study of beta chain features in type 1 diabetes. Produced via immunoSEQ multiplex PCR; TCRdb's table is partial and in-frame only. This sample has about 27,000 clones, with roughly 56% found just once. Sequenced material: Tregs from blood. The origin of the receptors is a young woman with type 1 diabetes. The CDR3 runs from the conserved cysteine through the conserved F or W. The D gene is left open where the match is weak. Clone size is not always given. Where it is, it says once, few, many or a class for expanded clones.

d_gene: NA
abundance: NA
v_gene: TRBV19
j_gene: TRBJ2-2
CDR3aa: CASNMGGPYTGELFF
CDR3nt: TGTGCCAGTAATATGGGGGGACCGTACACCGGGGAGCTGTTTTTT

d_gene: TRBD1
abundance: NA
v_gene: TRBV7-3
j_gene: TRBJ2-1
CDR3aa: CASSSMTGSEQFF
CDR3nt: TGTGCCAGCAGCTCCATGACAGGGAGTGAGCAGTTCTTC

d_gene: TRBD1
abundance: NA
v_gene: TRBV7-9
j_gene: TRBJ2-2
CDR3aa: CASSPGTVNTGELFF
CDR3nt: TGTGCCAGCAGCCCCGGGACAGTTAACACCGGGGAGCTGTTTTTT

d_gene: TRBD1
abundance: NA
v_gene: TRBV14
j_gene: TRBJ2-2
CDR3aa: CASSGQGATGELFF
CDR3nt: TGTGCCAGCAGCGGGCAGGGGGCCACCGGGGAGCTGTTTTTT

d_gene: TRBD2
abundance: NA
v_gene: TRBV7-2
j_gene: TRBJ2-1
CDR3aa: CASTRQSTSGSNEQFF
CDR3nt: TGTGCCAGCACCCGACAGTCGACTAGCGGGAGTAATGAGCAGTTCTTC

d_gene: NA
abundance: once
v_gene: TRBV27
j_gene: TRBJ2-6
CDR3aa: CASRRNKLGSGANVLTF
CDR3nt: TGTGCCAGCCGCAGGAATAAACTGGGCTCTGGGGCCAACGTCCTGACTTTC

d_gene: NA
abundance: few
v_gene: TRBV18
j_gene: TRBJ2-1
CDR3aa: CASSPPSINEQFF
CDR3nt: TGTGCCAGCTCACCACCCAGTATCAATGAGCAGTTCTTC

d_gene: TRBD2
abundance: few
v_gene: TRBV29-1
j_gene: TRBJ2-7
CDR3aa: CSVEEGTSGYEQYF
CDR3nt: TGCAGCGTTGAAGAAGGGACTAGCGGGTACGAGCAGTACTTC

d_gene: NA
abundance: NA
v_gene: TRBV4-2
j_gene: TRBJ1-4
CDR3aa: CASSHPYAGGNEKLFF
CDR3nt: TGTGCCAGCAGCCACCCCTACGCAGGTGGAAATGAAAAACTGTTTTTT

d_gene: NA
abundance: NA
v_gene: TRBV10-3
j_gene: TRBJ2-5
CDR3aa: CAISAGRDNQETQYF
CDR3nt: TGTGCCATCAGTGCCGGTCGGGACAACCAAGAGACCCAGTACTTC

d_gene: TRBD1
abundance: NA
v_gene: TRBV7-9
j_gene: TRBJ1-5
CDR3aa: CASSSHRTGGPQPQHF
CDR3nt: TGTGCCAGCAGCTCCCACCGGACAGGGGGTCCTCAGCCCCAGCATTTT

d_gene: NA
abundance: NA
v_gene: TRBV5-4
j_gene: TRBJ1-2
CDR3aa: CASSLPDRSLYGYTF
CDR3nt: TGTGCCAGCAGCTTACCCGACAGGAGCCTCTATGGCTACACCTTC

d_gene: TRBD2
abundance: NA
v_gene: TRBV5-1
j_gene: TRBJ2-7
CDR3aa: CASSSLAGGPSYEQYF
CDR3nt: TGCGCCAGCAGCTCTCTAGCGGGAGGACCTTCCTACGAGCAGTACTTC

d_gene: TRBD1
abundance: few
v_gene: TRBV19
j_gene: TRBJ2-5
CDR3aa: CASSSLQTGDQETQYF
CDR3nt: TGTGCCAGTAGCTCACTACAAACAGGGGACCAAGAGACCCAGTACTTC

d_gene: TRBD2
abundance: NA
v_gene: TRBV7-2
j_gene: TRBJ2-7
CDR3aa: CASSSQASTSGISYEQYF
CDR3nt: TGTGCCAGCAGCTCACAAGCCTCTACTAGCGGAATATCCTACGAGCAGTACTTC

d_gene: TRBD2
abundance: NA
v_gene: TRBV5-1
j_gene: TRBJ2-3
CDR3aa: CASSWGAGGPDTQYF
CDR3nt: TGCGCCAGCAGCTGGGGGGCGGGAGGGCCAGATACGCAGTATTTT

d_gene: TRBD1
abundance: NA
v_gene: TRBV7-3
j_gene: TRBJ2-6
CDR3aa: CASSHLDRAAFGANVLTF
CDR3nt: TGTGCCAGCAGCCACCTGGACAGGGCCGCCTTTGGGGCCAACGTCCTGACTTTC

d_gene: TRBD1
abundance: few
v_gene: TRBV23-1
j_gene: TRBJ2-3
CDR3aa: CASSQPRDRGRTDTQYF
CDR3nt: TGCGCCAGCAGTCAACCCCGGGACAGGGGACGCACAGATACGCAGTATTTT

d_gene: NA
abundance: NA
v_gene: TRBV5-6
j_gene: TRBJ1-6
CDR3aa: CASSSYRTADNSPLHF
CDR3nt: TGTGCCAGCAGCTCATACCGGACTGCCGATAATTCACCCCTCCACTTT

d_gene: NA
abundance: medium-sized
v_gene: TRBV19
j_gene: TRBJ2-2
CDR3aa: CASSSWYPGLTGELFF
CDR3nt: TGTGCCAGTAGTAGCTGGTACCCAGGGCTCACCGGGGAGCTGTTTTTT

d_gene: NA
abundance: few
v_gene: TRBV18
j_gene: TRBJ1-1
CDR3aa: CASSPEQGRGPTEAFF
CDR3nt: TGTGCCAGCTCACCGGAACAGGGTAGGGGCCCCACTGAAGCTTTCTTT

d_gene: TRBD2
abundance: few
v_gene: TRBV29-1
j_gene: TRBJ2-2
CDR3aa: CSVGREGRDTGELFF
CDR3nt: TGCAGCGTTGGTCGGGAGGGCCGAGACACCGGGGAGCTGTTTTTT

d_gene: NA
abundance: NA
v_gene: TRBV30
j_gene: TRBJ2-3
CDR3aa: CACLPETSTDTQYF
CDR3nt: TGTGCCTGCCTCCCAGAGACTAGCACAGATACGCAGTATTTT

d_gene: NA
abundance: NA
v_gene: TRBV19
j_gene: TRBJ1-5
CDR3aa: CATRKLGPSNQPQHF
CDR3nt: TGTGCCACCCGAAAGTTGGGGCCTAGCAATCAGCCCCAGCATTTT

d_gene: NA
abundance: few
v_gene: TRBV7-9
j_gene: TRBJ1-5
CDR3aa: CASSLPGNQPQHF
CDR3nt: TGTGCCAGCAGCTTACCCGGGAATCAGCCCCAGCATTTT

d_gene: TRBD1
abundance: few
v_gene: TRBV6-6
j_gene: TRBJ1-4
CDR3aa: CASSRTGYHEKLFF
CDR3nt: TGTGCCAGCAGCCGGACAGGCTATCATGAAAAACTGTTTTTT

d_gene: NA
abundance: few
v_gene: TRBV7-9
j_gene: TRBJ2-6
CDR3aa: CASSVLGANVLTF
CDR3nt: TGTGCCAGCAGCGTCTTGGGGGCCAACGTCCTGACTTTC

d_gene: NA
abundance: few
v_gene: TRBV2
j_gene: TRBJ2-5
CDR3aa: CGGSGQETQYF
CDR3nt: TGTGGGGGTAGCGGCCAAGAGACCCAGTACTTC

d_gene: TRBD2
abundance: NA
v_gene: TRBV28
j_gene: TRBJ2-2
CDR3aa: CASSSRTSLTGELFF
CDR3nt: TGTGCCAGCAGTTCCCGGACTAGCCTCACCGGGGAGCTGTTTTTT

d_gene: TRBD1
abundance: NA
v_gene: TRBV18
j_gene: TRBJ1-6
CDR3aa: CASSPPSGGSSPLHF
CDR3nt: TGTGCCAGCTCACCCCCATCAGGGGGGAGTTCACCCCTCCACTTT

d_gene: NA
abundance: NA
v_gene: TRBV6-6
j_gene: TRBJ2-7
CDR3aa: CASSYSRGSYEQYF
CDR3nt: TGTGCCAGCAGTTACTCTCGGGGCTCCTACGAGCAGTACTTC

d_gene: TRBD1
abundance: NA
v_gene: TRBV7-9
j_gene: TRBJ2-2
CDR3aa: CASSPGGSGELFF
CDR3nt: TGTGCCAGCAGCCCAGGGGGTTCCGGGGAGCTGTTTTTT

d_gene: NA
abundance: few
v_gene: TRBV6-6
j_gene: TRBJ1-2
CDR3aa: CASSYSNGDRTSYTF
CDR3nt: TGTGCCAGCAGTTACTCGAATGGAGACAGGACCAGCTACACCTTC

d_gene: TRBD1
abundance: NA
v_gene: TRBV7-3
j_gene: TRBJ2-7
CDR3aa: CASSSDRGQSEQYF
CDR3nt: TGTGCCAGCAGCAGTGACAGGGGTCAGAGCGAGCAGTACTTC

d_gene: TRBD2
abundance: NA
v_gene: TRBV29-1
j_gene: TRBJ2-3
CDR3aa: CSVGPGTSPDTQYF
CDR3nt: TGCAGCGTTGGCCCCGGGACTAGCCCAGATACGCAGTATTTT

d_gene: NA
abundance: few
v_gene: TRBV10-3
j_gene: TRBJ2-3
CDR3aa: CAISGGGGGTDTQYF
CDR3nt: TGTGCCATCAGTGGGGGCGGAGGGGGCACAGATACGCAGTATTTT

d_gene: NA
abundance: few
v_gene: TRBV7-9
j_gene: TRBJ2-7
CDR3aa: CASSLRTAPYSYEQYF
CDR3nt: TGTGCCAGCAGCTTACGAACAGCACCATACTCCTACGAGCAGTACTTC

d_gene: TRBD2
abundance: few
v_gene: TRBV7-2
j_gene: TRBJ2-1
CDR3aa: CASSLLAGVYNEQFF
CDR3nt: TGTGCCAGCAGCTTACTAGCGGGAGTATACAATGAGCAGTTCTTC

d_gene: NA
abundance: NA
v_gene: TRBV19
j_gene: TRBJ1-4
CDR3aa: CASRPQGATNEKLFF
CDR3nt: TGTGCCAGTAGGCCTCAGGGCGCAACTAATGAAAAACTGTTTTTT

d_gene: NA
abundance: few
v_gene: TRBV30
j_gene: TRBJ1-6
CDR3aa: CAWSVGALGFSRIWNSPLHF
CDR3nt: TGTGCCTGGAGTGTAGGGGCTCTCGGCTTTTCCCGGATTTGGAATTCACCCCTCCACTTT